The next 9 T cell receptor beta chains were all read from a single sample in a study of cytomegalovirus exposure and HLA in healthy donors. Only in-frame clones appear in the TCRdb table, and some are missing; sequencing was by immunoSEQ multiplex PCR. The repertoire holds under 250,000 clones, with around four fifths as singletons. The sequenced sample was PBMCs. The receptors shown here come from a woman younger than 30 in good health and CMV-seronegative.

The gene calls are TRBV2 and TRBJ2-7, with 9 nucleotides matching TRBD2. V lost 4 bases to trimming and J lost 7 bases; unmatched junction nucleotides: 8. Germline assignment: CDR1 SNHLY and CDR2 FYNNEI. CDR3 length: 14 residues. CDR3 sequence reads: CASSASGEWGEQYF. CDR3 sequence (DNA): TGTGCCAGCAGTGCTAGCGGGGAGTGGGGGGAGCAGTACTTC. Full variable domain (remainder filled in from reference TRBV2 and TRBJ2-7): EPEVTQTPSHQVTQMGQEVILRCVPISNHLYFYWYRQILGQKVEFLVSFYNNEISEKSEIFDDQFSVERPDGSNFTLKIRSTKLEDSAMYFCASSASGEWGEQYFGPGTRLTVT.

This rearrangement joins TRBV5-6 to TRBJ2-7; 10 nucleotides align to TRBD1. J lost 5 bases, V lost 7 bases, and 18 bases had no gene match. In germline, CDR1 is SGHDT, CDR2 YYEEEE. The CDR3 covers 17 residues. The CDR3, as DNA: TGTGCCAGCTTCCGGACAGGGGGAACTAGCGGCGAACACGAGCAGTACTTC. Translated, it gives CASFRTGGTSGEHEQYF.

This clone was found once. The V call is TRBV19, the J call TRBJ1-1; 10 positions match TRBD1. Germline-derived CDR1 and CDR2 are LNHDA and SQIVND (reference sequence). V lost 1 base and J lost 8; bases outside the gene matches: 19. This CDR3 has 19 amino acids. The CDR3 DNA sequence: TGTGCCAGTAGTATAGGCGCGGGACAGGGGTATGGAGGCCGTCGCGAAGCTTTCTTT. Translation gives CASSIGAGQGYGGRREAFF.

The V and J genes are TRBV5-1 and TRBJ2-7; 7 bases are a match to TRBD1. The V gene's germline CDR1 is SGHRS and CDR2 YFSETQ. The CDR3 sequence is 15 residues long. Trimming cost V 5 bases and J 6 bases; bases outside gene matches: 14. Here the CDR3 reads CASRPLVTGPSEQYF. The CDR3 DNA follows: TGCGCCAGCAGGCCCCTCGTGACAGGGCCTTCCGAGCAGTACTTC. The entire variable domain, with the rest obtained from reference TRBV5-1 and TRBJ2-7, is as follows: KAGVTQTPRYLIKTRGQQVTLSCSPISGHRSVSWYQQTPGQGLQFLFEYFSETQRNKGNFPGRFSGRQFSNSRSEMNVSTLELGDSALYLCASRPLVTGPSEQYFGPGTRLTVT.

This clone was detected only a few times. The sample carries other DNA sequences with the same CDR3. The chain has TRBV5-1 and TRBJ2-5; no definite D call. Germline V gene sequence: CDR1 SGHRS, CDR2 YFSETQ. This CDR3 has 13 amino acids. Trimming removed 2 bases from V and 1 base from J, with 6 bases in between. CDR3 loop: CASSLGSQETQYF. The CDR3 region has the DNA TGCGCCAGCAGCTTAGGGTCCCAAGAGACCCAGTACTTC.

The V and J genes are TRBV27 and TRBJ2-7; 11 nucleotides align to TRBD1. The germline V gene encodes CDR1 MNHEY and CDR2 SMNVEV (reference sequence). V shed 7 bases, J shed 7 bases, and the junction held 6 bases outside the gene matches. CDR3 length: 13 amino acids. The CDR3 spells CASTGQGAGEQYF. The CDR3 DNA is TGTGCCAGCACCGGACAGGGGGCGGGTGAGCAGTACTTC.

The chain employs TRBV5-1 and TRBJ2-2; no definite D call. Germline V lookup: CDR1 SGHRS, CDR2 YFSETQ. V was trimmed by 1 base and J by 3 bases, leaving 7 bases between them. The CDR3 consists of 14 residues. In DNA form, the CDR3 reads TGCGCCAGCAGCTTGATTACGGACACCGGGGAGCTGTTTTTT. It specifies CASSLITDTGELFF.

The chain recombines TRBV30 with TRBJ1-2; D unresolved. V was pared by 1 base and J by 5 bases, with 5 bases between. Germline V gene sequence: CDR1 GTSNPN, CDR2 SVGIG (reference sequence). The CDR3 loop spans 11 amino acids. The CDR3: CAWSAGYGYTF. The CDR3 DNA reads TGTGCCTGGAGTGCGGGTTATGGCTACACCTTC. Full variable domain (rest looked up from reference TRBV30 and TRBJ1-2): SQTIHQWPATLVQPVGSPLSLECTVEGTSNPNLYWYRQAAGRGLQLLFYSVGIGQISSEVPQNLSASRPQDRQFILSSKKLLLSDSGFYLCAWSAGYGYTFGSGTRLTVV.

The CDR3 reads CASSLPDRVPAPEKLFF. The CDR3 nucleotides read TGTGCCAGCAGTTTACCCGACCGGGTACCCGCCCCTGAAAAACTGTTTTTT. The V call is TRBV27, the J call TRBJ1-4, with D unresolved. This CDR3 is 17 amino acids long. Germline V gene sequence: CDR1 MNHEY, CDR2 SMNVEV (reference sequence). The germline V and J ends were trimmed by 2 bases and 7 bases, with 20 bases remaining between them.